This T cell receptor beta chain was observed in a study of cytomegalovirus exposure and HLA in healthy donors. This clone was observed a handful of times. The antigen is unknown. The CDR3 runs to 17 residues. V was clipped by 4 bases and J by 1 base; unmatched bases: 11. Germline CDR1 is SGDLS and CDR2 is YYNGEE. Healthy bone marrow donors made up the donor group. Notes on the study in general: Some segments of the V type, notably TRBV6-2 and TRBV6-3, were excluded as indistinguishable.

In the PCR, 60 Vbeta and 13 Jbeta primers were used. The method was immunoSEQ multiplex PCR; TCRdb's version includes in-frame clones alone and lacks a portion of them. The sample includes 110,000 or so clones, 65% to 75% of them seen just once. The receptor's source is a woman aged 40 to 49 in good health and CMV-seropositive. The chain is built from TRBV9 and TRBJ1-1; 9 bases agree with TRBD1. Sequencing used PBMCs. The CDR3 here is CASSPQARTGENTEAFF. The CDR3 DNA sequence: TGTGCCAGCAGCCCCCAGGCACGGACAGGGGAGAACACTGAAGCTTTCTTT.